One sample yielded the 9 T cell receptor beta chains listed below, sequenced in a study of cytomegalovirus exposure and HLA in healthy donors. The PCR employed 60 Vbeta primers together with 13 Jbeta primers. Only in-frame clones appear in the TCRdb table, and some are missing; sequencing was by immunoSEQ multiplex PCR. The sample shows roughly 250,000 clones, roughly 70% of them seen only once. Sequenced: PBMCs. The receptors stem from a female donor in good health and CMV-seronegative.

The chain combines TRBV5-4 with TRBJ2-7; possible D gene TRBD1, 6 bases. Trimming removed 7 bases at V and 4 bases at J, with 18 bases between. The V gene's germline CDR1 is SGHNT and CDR2 YYREEE (reference sequence). The CDR3 contains 14 residues. The CDR3 loop is CASGVRGGQYEQYF. CDR3 nucleotides: TGTGCCAGCGGGGTCAGGGGCGGGCAATACGAGCAGTACTTC.

This rearrangement joins TRBV19 to TRBJ1-4, with a possible D match to TRBD1 (6 bases). CDR1 LNHDA and CDR2 SQIVND come from the germline V gene (reference sequence). The ends were cut back, 6 bases at V and 8 bases at J, with 16 bases in the middle. The CDR3 length is 14 residues. CDR3 in amino acids: CASSVTGTGEKLFF. The CDR3 coding sequence is TGTGCCAGTAGCGTGACAGGAACAGGGGAAAAACTGTTTTTT.

The chain carries TRBV29-1 and TRBJ1-1, with a possible D match to TRBD1 (6 bases). Germline V gene sequence: CDR1 SQVTM, CDR2 ANQGSEA. This CDR3 has 13 residues. V was shortened by 7 bases and J by 2 bases, with 14 bases between the two germline ends. CDR3 bases: TGCAGCGCCCTCAGGGGATCCAACACTGAAGCTTTCTTT. As protein: CSALRGSNTEAFF.

The chain combines TRBV9 with TRBJ2-2, with D maybe TRBD2 (5 bases). The CDR3 loop spans 15 amino acids. Trimming took off 0 bases at V and 6 bases at J, with 12 bases between the two ends. The V gene's germline CDR1 is SGDLS and CDR2 YYNGEE. For the CDR3, the DNA is TGTGCCAGCAGCGTAGTGACTACCCCGTCCGGGGAGCTGTTTTTT. Amino acid sequence: CASSVVTTPSGELFF. The variable domain in full, with the rest retrieved from reference TRBV9 and TRBJ2-2, is DSGVTQTPKHLITATGQRVTLRCSPRSGDLSVYWYQQSLDQGLQFLIQYYNGEERAKGNILERFSAQQFPDLHSELNLSSLELGDSALYFCASSVVTTPSGELFFGEGSRLTVL.

V is TRBV19 and J is TRBJ1-3, with D tentatively TRBD1 (5 bases). Trimming shortened V by 10 bases and J by 0 bases, and 13 bases separated the two germline ends. From germline, CDR1 is LNHDA and CDR2 SQIVND (reference sequence). The CDR3 has 14 amino acids. The CDR3 DNA reads as TGTGCCACCTCCCGTGACAGCTCTGGAAACACCATATATTTT. Protein sequence: CATSRDSSGNTIYF.

The V and J genes are TRBV15 and TRBJ2-5; D call uncertain. Trimming removed 0 bases at V and 1 base at J, with 12 bases between. This CDR3 region has 16 residues. The germline V gene has CDR1 LNHNV and CDR2 YYDKDF (reference sequence). The CDR3 sequence is CATSRDLGYLQETQYF. As DNA, the CDR3 is TGTGCCACCAGCAGAGATCTAGGCTACCTCCAAGAGACCCAGTACTTC.

V gene TRBV6-5 combines with J gene TRBJ2-1, with 8 bases identical to TRBD2. The germline CDR1 and CDR2 sequences are MNHEY and SVGAGI. The V segment lost 7 bases and the J segment 5 bases; nucleotides outside the gene matches: 10. The CDR3 covers 15 residues. CDR3 region: CASTPAGEVHNEQFF. CDR3 in DNA: TGTGCCAGCACCCCAGCGGGAGAGGTGCACAATGAGCAGTTCTTC.

The chain combines TRBV5-6 with TRBJ2-7, with 7 positions matching TRBD2. The trim removed 2 bases at V and 3 bases at J, leaving 2 bases unmatched. Germline-derived CDR1 and CDR2 are SGHDT and YYEEEE. The CDR3 runs to 13 residues. CDR3 nucleotides: TGTGCCAGCAGCTTCGAGCGGGGCTACGAGCAGTACTTC. Translation gives CASSFERGYEQYF.

The rearrangement links TRBV7-8 to TRBJ1-4; a weak D match, TRBD1 (5 bases). Germline V CDR1 and CDR2: SGHVS, FQNEAQ. The V end was cut by 1 base, the J end by 13 bases, with 19 bases between. The CDR3 totals 15 residues. CDR3 protein: CASSLDRQLGPRLFF. The CDR3 nucleotides are TGTGCCAGCAGCTTAGATAGGCAGTTGGGGCCTAGACTGTTTTTT.